These 25 T cell receptor beta chains were sequenced from one sample in a study of beta chain features in type 1 diabetes. Expressed TCRB transcripts were sequenced because the isolated RNA had all been reverse transcribed beforehand. TCRdb's copy holds only in-frame clones and misses some; the assay was immunoSEQ multiplex PCR. The sample contains 330,000 or so clones, roughly a fifth of which appear only once. What was sequenced was naive CD4+ T cells from blood. These receptors came from a woman between 18 and 29 years old in good health.

This clone was observed a few times. The rearrangement joins TRBV25-1 to TRBJ1-2; D not resolved. Trimming took 8 bases from V and 6 from J, leaving 19 bases between them. The CDR3 runs to 14 residues. Germline V gene lookup returns CDR1 MGHDK and CDR2 SYGVNS. The CDR3, as DNA: TGTGCCAGCCGCGTCTTACCGGGGTTTGATGGCTACACCTTC. Encoded protein: CASRVLPGFDGYTF.

This clone was recorded a few times. V and J are TRBV9 and TRBJ2-1, with 9 bases lining up with TRBD2. The length of the CDR3 is 16 residues. Germline trimming cut 4 bases from V and 6 bases from J; bases unmatched to any gene: 11. The V gene's germline CDR1 is SGDLS and CDR2 YYNGEE. Here the CDR3 reads CASSLLGAGGINEQFF. The CDR3 DNA sequence: TGTGCCAGCAGCCTCTTGGGAGCGGGGGGTATCAATGAGCAGTTCTTC.

The CDR3 region is CASSAQGTANYGYTF. CDR3 in DNA: TGTGCCAGCAGCGCTCAGGGGACCGCTAACTATGGCTACACCTTC. This chain uses TRBV25-1 with TRBJ1-2; perhaps TRBD1 as D (6 bases). The germline V gene encodes CDR1 MGHDK and CDR2 SYGVNS. Trimming took off 6 bases at V and 0 bases at J, with 14 bases between the two ends. The CDR3 spans 15 residues.

The table lists this clone with a few counts. V usage is TRBV7-2 and J usage is TRBJ2-1; no firm D call. Trimming left V 1 base short and J 7 bases short, with 11 bases between. CDR1 SGHTA and CDR2 FQGNSA come from the germline V gene. The CDR3 consists of 14 residues. The CDR3 reads CASSLELARNEQFF. The CDR3 region has the DNA TGTGCCAGCAGCTTAGAACTCGCCAGGAATGAGCAGTTCTTC.

There are a few counts of this clone. The chain employs TRBV7-2 and TRBJ1-2, with 7 bases that match TRBD1. Trimming took 1 base from V and 4 from J; bases not matched to a gene: 6. The germline CDR1 and CDR2 sequences are SGHTA and FQGNSA. This CDR3 region has 15 residues. The CDR3, as DNA: TGTGCCAGCAGCTTAGTGGGGGACAGTCCCTATGGCTACACCTTC. It encodes CASSLVGDSPYGYTF.

The chain recombines TRBV7-2 with TRBJ2-1; 9 nucleotides align to TRBD2. Germline V gene data show CDR1 as SGHTA and CDR2 as FQGNSA. V lost 6 bases, J lost 6 bases, and 6 bases stayed unmatched. This CDR3 contains 14 residues. CDR3 sequence reads: CASRLGLAPNEQFF. CDR3 DNA: TGTGCCAGCAGATTGGGACTAGCCCCCAATGAGCAGTTCTTC. Together with reference TRBV7-2 and TRBJ2-1, the CDR3 gives the full variable domain: GAGVSQSPSNKVTEKGKDVELRCDPISGHTALYWYRQSLGQGLEFLIYFQGNSAPDKSGLPSDRFSAERTGGSVSTLTIQRTQQEDSAVYLCASRLGLAPNEQFFGPGTRLTVL.

This clone occurred a few times. In nucleotides, the CDR3 is TGTGCCAGCAAACGGACTGCAACAGATACGCAGTATTTT. It encodes CASKRTATDTQYF. This chain joins TRBV6-4 and TRBJ2-3; tentatively, D is TRBD2 (5 bases). V was cut by 7 bases and J by 3 bases, with 11 bases left in between. The germline CDR1 and CDR2 sequences are MRHNA and SNTAGT. The CDR3 has 13 amino acids.

As to this clone: This CDR3 is also generated by other DNA sequences in the sample. V usage is TRBV5-1 and J usage is TRBJ2-5; 11 bases agree with TRBD2. The length of the CDR3 is 16 residues. With 4 bases clipped from V and 0 bases from J, the junction kept 5 bases outside the gene matches. Germline CDR1 reads SGHRS; CDR2 reads YFSETQ. This CDR3 reads CASSPRTSGYQETQYF. The CDR3 DNA reads TGCGCCAGCAGCCCCAGGACTAGCGGGTACCAAGAGACCCAGTACTTC.

This clone showed up just a few times. The chain recombines TRBV25-1 with TRBJ2-7, with TRBD1 matching 7 bases. Looked up from germline, CDR1 is MGHDK and CDR2 is SYGVNS. Losses at the gene ends were 4 bases for V and 4 bases for J; bases not matched to a gene: 7. The CDR3 is 14 residues long. CDR3 in amino acids: CASSVDRVPYEQYF. In DNA form, the CDR3 reads TGTGCCAGCAGTGTCGACAGGGTTCCGTACGAGCAGTACTTC.

This clone was picked up a small number of times. V and J are TRBV7-9 and TRBJ1-1; D is unclear. This CDR3 contains 14 residues. Deletions cut 3 bases from V and 1 base from J, with 9 bases between. Germline values: CDR1 SEHNR, CDR2 FQNEAQ (reference sequence). The CDR3 coding sequence is TGTGCCAGCAGCTTGTGGACTGCGAACACTGAAGCTTTCTTT. It encodes CASSLWTANTEAFF.

This chain joins TRBV9 and TRBJ2-1, with no clear D. The CDR3 runs to 15 residues. The V gene's germline CDR1 is SGDLS and CDR2 YYNGEE. Deletions cut 0 bases from V and 0 bases from J, with 7 bases between. CDR3 sequence: CASSVGSNSYNEQFF. The CDR3 DNA sequence: TGTGCCAGCAGCGTAGGAAGCAACTCCTACAATGAGCAGTTCTTC.

This clone was recorded a few times. J is TRBJ2-3 and V is TRBV27; tentatively, D is TRBD1 (6 bases). V gave up 5 bases and J gave up 6 bases, with 9 bases separating them. This CDR3 is built from 12 residues. Germline V CDR1 and CDR2: MNHEY, SMNVEV (reference sequence). The CDR3 bases are TGTGCCAGCAGTCCCCAGGGGGATACGCAGTATTTT. It translates to CASSPQGDTQYF.

This clone was counted between two and nine times. The rearrangement uses TRBV6-5 and TRBJ2-5, with 10 bases lining up with TRBD2. The germline V gene has CDR1 MNHEY and CDR2 SVGAGI. Trimming took 6 bases from V and 2 from J; bases not matched to a gene: 6. The CDR3 contains 15 residues. For the CDR3, the DNA is TGTGCCAGCAGATCAGCGGGGGGGCCTCAAGAGACCCAGTACTTC. Its translation: CASRSAGGPQETQYF.

This clone was counted between two and nine times. The germline gene is not matched at one end of the junction; a read error may be the cause. This chain connects TRBV6-5 to TRBJ2-1; 9 bases are a match to TRBD2. This CDR3 is 16 amino acids long. The germline gives CDR1 MNHEY, CDR2 SVGAGI. The CDR3 protein is CASSNSPAGGYNEQFF. CDR3 bases: TGTGCCAGCAGTAACTCCCCAGCGGGGGGATACAATGAGCAGTTCTTC.

V and J are TRBV5-1 and TRBJ2-7; 9 bases fit TRBD2. The CDR3 consists of 14 residues. The germline V gene encodes CDR1 SGHRS and CDR2 YFSETQ. The V and J ends lost 4 bases and 9 bases, in that order; junction bases with no gene match: 11. The CDR3 DNA reads as TGCGCCAGCAGCCCCCCAGCGGGAGGAAAGGGGCAGTACTTC. Translation gives CASSPPAGGKGQYF. The full variable domain, its missing parts supplied by reference TRBV5-1 and TRBJ2-7, is KAGVTQTPRYLIKTRGQQVTLSCSPISGHRSVSWYQQTPGQGLQFLFEYFSETQRNKGNFPGRFSGRQFSNSRSEMNVSTLELGDSALYLCASSPPAGGKGQYFGPGTRLTVT.

The chain has TRBV9 and TRBJ2-5, with D perhaps matching TRBD2 (5 bases). Germline loops: CDR1 SGDLS, CDR2 YYNGEE. V shed 0 bases and J shed 5 bases, with 11 bases lying between them. The CDR3 spans 14 residues. This CDR3 is CASSVGGYEETQYF. CDR3 nucleotides: TGTGCCAGCAGCGTAGGAGGGTATGAGGAGACCCAGTACTTC.

The CDR3 region has the DNA TGTGCCAGCAGTCGCCGGACTAGCGCAAACACCGGGGAGCTGTTTTTT. Translating it yields CASSRRTSANTGELFF. This chain joins TRBV7-2 and TRBJ2-2; 9 bases are a match to TRBD2. With 6 bases clipped from V and 2 bases from J, the junction kept 7 bases outside the gene matches. The CDR3 length is 16 residues. CDR1 and CDR2 from the germline V gene are SGHTA and FQGNSA.

This clone was counted only a few times. J is TRBJ1-5 and V is TRBV25-1; D ambiguous. This CDR3 is 14 amino acids long. Trimming stripped 3 bases from V and 0 bases from J, with 6 bases between. Germline V gene data show CDR1 as MGHDK and CDR2 as SYGVNS. The CDR3 here is CASSESLSNQPQHF. The DNA of the CDR3 is TGTGCCAGCAGTGAGTCCCTTAGCAATCAGCCCCAGCATTTT.

This clone appeared a few times. Other DNA sequences from this sample encode an identical CDR3 as well. This sequence joins TRBV5-1 and TRBJ2-7; D remains unclear. The CDR3 is made up of 11 amino acids. CDR1 and CDR2 from the germline V gene are SGHRS and YFSETQ. V lost 5 bases and J lost 4, with 7 bases in between. The CDR3 DNA sequence: TGCGCCAGCAGTTCGACTTACGAGCAGTACTTC. Amino acid sequence: CASSSTYEQYF.

The rearrangement links TRBV4-3 to TRBJ2-5, with 10 bases identical to TRBD1. V lost 2 bases and J lost 1; bases outside the gene matches: 7. The germline V gene has CDR1 LGHNA and CDR2 YSLEER. The CDR3 covers 17 residues. As DNA, the CDR3 is TGCGCCAGCAGCCAACACACGGGACAGGGGCCCCAAGAGACCCAGTACTTC. It specifies CASSQHTGQGPQETQYF.

The genes are TRBV28 and TRBJ2-7, with 7 nucleotides matching TRBD2. The CDR3 has 14 residues. Trimming cost V 3 bases and J 1 base; bases outside gene matches: 3. CDR1 and CDR2 from the germline V gene are MDHEN and SYDVKM. The CDR3 reads CASSLGGRSYEQYF. CDR3 DNA sequence: TGTGCCAGCAGTTTGGGAGGGAGGTCCTACGAGCAGTACTTC.

A few counts support this clone. J is TRBJ1-2 and V is TRBV18; possible D gene TRBD1, 6 bases. In germline, CDR1 is KGHSH, CDR2 LQKENI. CDR3 length equals 13 residues. V lost 6 bases and J lost 8, with 16 bases in between. This CDR3 reads CASSQGTATGYTF. The CDR3 DNA reads as TGTGCCAGCTCGCAGGGGACCGCAACAGGCTACACCTTC. The variable domain in full, completed from reference TRBV18 and TRBJ1-2, reads NAGVMQNPRHLVRRRGQEARLRCSPMKGHSHVYWYRQLPEEGLKFMVYLQKENIIDESGMPKERFSAEFPKEGPSILRIQQVVRGDSAAYFCASSQGTATGYTFGSGTRLTVV.

The chain joins TRBV4-2 to TRBJ1-2; perhaps TRBD1 as D (5 bases). The CDR3 is made up of 15 amino acids. V lost 2 bases and J 7 bases, leaving 17 bases between the germline ends. CDR1 and CDR2 from the germline V gene are LGHNA and YNFKEQ. CDR3 bases: TGTGCCAGCAGCCAACACTCCCTGGGGCGGGGTGGCTACACCTTC. Encoded protein: CASSQHSLGRGGYTF.

The rearrangement joins TRBV5-4 to TRBJ1-3; D is perhaps TRBD1 (5 bases). CDR3 length: 14 amino acids. From germline, CDR1 is SGHNT and CDR2 YYREEE (reference sequence). V dropped 2 bases and J dropped 3 bases, with 9 bases sitting between them. CDR3 in DNA: TGTGCCAGCAGCTTTCCGGGGGATGGAAACACCATATATTTT. It encodes CASSFPGDGNTIYF.

This clone was counted only a few times. The chain uses TRBV19 and TRBJ2-7; the D gene is possibly TRBD1 (5 bases). Germline-derived CDR1 and CDR2 are LNHDA and SQIVND (reference sequence). This CDR3 contains 13 residues. V lost 2 bases, J lost 9 bases, and 14 bases lay in between. The CDR3 nucleotides are TGTGCCAGTAGTATAAGTAGACAGTCGGTGCAGTACTTC. Translation gives CASSISRQSVQYF.